Given below is one TCR beta chain in context. One end of the junction fails to match germline, which may point to a read error. Unstimulated Tregs (CD4+CD25+CD127-) and CD4+CD25- non-Tregs were sorted from PBMCs. Generated by immunoSEQ multiplex PCR, the TCRdb table keeps only in-frame clones and is missing some. The table records 200,000 to 300,000 clones, about four fifths of them present only once. This sample stems from a study of Tregs in tolerant kidney transplant recipients. This TCR derives from a human donor in good health. The specimen sequenced was CD4+ T cells from blood.

CDR3 bases: TGCTCCAGCAGCCAACAGGGGGCAAACACTGAAGCTTTCTTT. Amino acids: CSSSQQGANTEAFF. The chain links TRBV5-1 to TRBJ1-1, with 9 bases fitting TRBD1. Germline lookup yields CDR1 SGHRS and CDR2 YFSETQ. CDR3 size: 14 residues.